What follows describes a single T cell receptor (beta chain). This entry belongs to a study of blood T cells in healthy people across ages. V gave up 8 bases and J gave up 13 bases, with 24 bases separating them. The CDR3 has 15 amino acids. Germline CDR1 is SNHLY and CDR2 is FYNNEI. Sample-barcoded 5' priming and a J-beta primer mix drove a second PCR of 7 to 11 cycles. TCRdb independently ran MiXCR on the 5' RACE reads; one entry per CDR3 protein. The table shows around 1.5 million distinct CDR3 sequences, with approximately 40% occurring only once. The chain combines TRBV2 with TRBJ1-6, with a weak D call TRBD1 (5 bases). The TCR was taken from a woman aged 18 to 35 in good health. Specimen: blood. CDR3 sequence (DNA): TGTGCCAGCGATAGAAACGGTGTGAGGGGTTCCCCCCTCCACTTT. It specifies CASDRNGVRGSPLHF.